The clone carrying this TCR beta chain has only a few counts. CDR1 is MNHNS and CDR2 is SASEGT in the germline V gene. Deletions cut 2 bases from V and 6 bases from J, with 6 bases between. The CDR3 is 12 residues long. TCRdb analysed the PCR reads with MiXCR anew, one entry per CDR3 protein. The sample records about 15,000 distinct CDR3 sequences, approximately 50% being singletons. This entry belongs to a study of tumor-infiltrating lymphocytes in oesophageal squamous cell carcinoma. This receptor was taken from a male donor with esophageal squamous cell carcinoma. The material sequenced was esophageal tumor tissue. V and J are TRBV6-1 and TRBJ2-3; TRBD2 is a possible D gene (6 bases). CDR3 in amino acids: CASSERGDTQYF. Written as DNA, the CDR3 is TGTGCCAGCAGTGAACGGGGGGATACGCAGTATTTT.